These T cell receptor beta chains were read from a single sample in a study of regulatory dendritic cells for organ transplantation. The table came from immunoSEQ multiplex PCR; TCRdb's copy has only in-frame clones and leaves some out. The sample yields over 20,000 clones, about 80% seen once. Specimen: memory CD4+ T cells from blood. The receptor set was obtained from a human donor in good health. Both conserved end residues are part of each CDR3. The D gene is left open where the match is weak. Clone size is stated in some rows and not others, as once, few, many or a class when expanded.

j_call clone_size cdr3_length v_call d_call cdr3_aa cdr3_nt
TRBJ1-2 NA 15 TRBV19 NA CASSIIGFGNYGYTF TGTGCCAGTAGTATCATCGGTTTTGGTAACTATGGCTACACCTTC
TRBJ1-2 few 15 TRBV5-6 NA CASSFPPGSQRGYTF TGTGCCAGCAGCTTCCCGCCGGGGTCCCAGCGGGGCTACACCTTC
TRBJ2-7 NA 15 TRBV6-4 TRBD1 CASSLTGPFSYEQYF TGTGCCAGCAGCCTGACAGGGCCATTCTCCTACGAGCAGTACTTC
TRBJ1-1 NA 15 TRBV2 TRBD1 CASIVQGAMNTEAFF TGTGCCAGCATTGTCCAGGGGGCAATGAACACTGAAGCTTTCTTT
TRBJ1-4 NA 14 TRBV6-5 TRBD1 CASREDRGNEKLFF TGTGCCAGCAGGGAGGACAGGGGAAATGAAAAACTGTTTTTT
TRBJ2-2 NA 15 TRBV5-4 TRBD1 CASSLGQGYTGELFF TGTGCCAGCAGCTTGGGACAGGGATACACCGGGGAGCTGTTTTTT
TRBJ2-2 once 16 TRBV12-2 NA CASRLDSQGAAGELFF TGTGCAAGTCGCTTAGATTCTCAGGGGGCCGCCGGGGAGCTGTTTTTT
TRBJ2-7 NA 14 TRBV7-9 NA CASREGGSSYEQYF TGTGCCAGCAGGGAGGGTGGAAGCTCCTACGAGCAGTACTTC
TRBJ2-7 NA 15 TRBV5-1 NA CASSPYGSPSAKQYF TGCGCCAGCAGCCCTTACGGGAGCCCTTCAGCTAAGCAGTACTTC
TRBJ1-2 NA 15 TRBV6-1 TRBD1 CASSGPGTGNYGYTF TGTGCCAGCAGTGGTCCCGGGACAGGGAACTATGGCTACACCTTC